This T cell receptor (beta chain) is drawn from a study of blood T cell repertoires in COVID-19. For the study at large: COVID-19 samples, acute and convalescent, were from the United States, Italy and Spain. Nucleic acid was either cDNA or gDNA, and it came from T cells, B-cell-depleted T cells, or PBMCs.

This clone has more than one count but fewer than ten. The CDR3 is 14 residues long. CDR1 LGHNT and CDR2 FRNRAP come from the germline V gene. Trimming cost V 5 bases and J 6 bases, with 15 bases left between them. Participants had their cohort set by participant-reported clinical history. Recovery meant two consecutive negative NP/OP PCR tests, professional clearance, or resolved symptoms. Clones were read by immunoSEQ multiplex PCR, and TCRdb kept only the in-frame ones, dropping some. Here the sample spans around 310,000 clones, around nine tenths being singletons. Specimen: PBMCs or T cells enriched from blood (not recorded which). The genes are TRBV12-5 and TRBJ2-3; D perhaps matches TRBD2 (5 bases). The sequence came from a young man who had recovered from COVID-19. CDR3 in amino acids: CASGPGNLRDTQYF. The CDR3 DNA follows: TGTGCTAGTGGTCCCGGGAATCTTAGGGATACGCAGTATTTT.